The source of this T cell receptor (beta chain) is a study of T cell repertoires in cytomegalovirus infection. Study-wide context: Public TCR beta signatures marked donors with CMV infection and the matching HLA.

General study findings and limits: Summed frequency of shared TCR beta families picked out CMV carriers who also had the relevant HLA.

Note on this clonotype: Its antigen is not known. Compared with germline, one end of the junction differs, possibly owing to a read error.

One entry per CDR3 protein results from TCRdb running MiXCR on the reads. The repertoire has a few hundred thousand distinct CDR3 sequences, 15% to 20% of them found once; the top ten carry around 10%. The TCR originated in a human donor in good health (CMV status not recorded). Some clones in this sample may be carry-over from other donors' samples. Material: PBMCs.

The CDR3 protein is CASSEGSSSTF. Here the CDR3 DNA reads TGTGCCAGCAGCGAAGGGTCTAGCTCGACCTTC. This rearrangement joins TRBV12-3 or TRBV12-4 to TRBJ2-7; a possible D gene is TRBD2 (5 bases). The CDR3 has 11 residues.